The next 32 T cell receptor beta chains were all read from a single sample in a study of blood T cell repertoires in COVID-19. Profiled with immunoSEQ multiplex PCR; TCRdb holds only in-frame clones, not every one. The profile shows some 170,000 clones, roughly three quarters of them singletons. Material: peripheral blood. The receptor set was obtained from a woman aged 45-59 years with active or convalescent COVID-19.

This clone was found once. The V call is TRBV5-4, the J call TRBJ1-2; 9 bases map to TRBD1. Germline trimming cut 4 bases from V and 6 bases from J; bases unmatched to any gene: 13. The CDR3 extends over 16 amino acids. The germline V gene encodes CDR1 SGHNT and CDR2 YYREEE (reference sequence). The CDR3 DNA is TGTGCCAGCAGCACGTACGGACGGGACAGGGAAAATGGCTACACCTTC. This codes for CASSTYGRDRENGYTF.

This chain uses TRBV11-3 with TRBJ1-3; a weak D match, TRBD1 (5 bases). The CDR3 loop spans 14 amino acids. The V gene lost 5 bases and the J gene lost 1 base, with 9 bases spanning the gap. Per the germline V gene, CDR1 is SGHNT and CDR2 is YENEEA. The CDR3 coding sequence is TGTGCCAGCAGCCCGGGGGGTTCTGGAAACACCATATATTTT. Protein product: CASSPGGSGNTIYF.

The chain combines TRBV9 with TRBJ2-1, with 12 nucleotides matching TRBD2. This CDR3 contains 16 residues. V was pared by 4 bases and J by 7 bases, with 9 bases of the junction left unmatched. CDR1 is SGDLS, CDR2 YYNGEE, per germline. CDR3 nucleotide sequence: TGTGCCAGCAGCCACCTAGCGGGAGGGCCGTTAAATGAGCAGTTCTTC. Translation gives CASSHLAGGPLNEQFF.

This clone showed up just a few times. The rearrangement links TRBV4-1 to TRBJ2-7; no reliable D call. Per the germline V gene, CDR1 is MGHRA and CDR2 is YSYEKL. This CDR3 spans 14 amino acids. V was cut by 1 base and J by 5 bases, with 12 bases left in between. The CDR3 DNA is TGCGCCAGCAGCCAAGCCCTCCTAGGCGACGAGCAGTACTTC. Translating it yields CASSQALLGDEQYF.

This clone was detected ten times or more. This chain's CDR3 is CASSSTGGYNEQFF. Here the CDR3 DNA reads TGTGCCAGCAGCTCGACAGGGGGCTACAATGAGCAGTTCTTC. V and J are TRBV11-1 and TRBJ2-1, with TRBD1 identical over 9 bases. This CDR3 has 14 residues. Germline CDR1 reads SGHAT; CDR2 reads FQDESV (reference sequence). Unmatched junction bases numbered 1, after V lost 4 bases and J lost 3 bases.

The rearrangement links TRBV7-2 to TRBJ2-3; 12 bases are shared with TRBD2. The germline CDR1 and CDR2 sequences are SGHTA and FQGNSA. V lost 2 bases to trimming and J lost 2 bases; unmatched junction nucleotides: 2. The CDR3 sequence is 16 residues long. The CDR3 loop reads CASSLRLAGVTDTQYF. CDR3 nucleotides: TGTGCCAGCAGCTTAAGACTAGCGGGGGTCACAGATACGCAGTATTTT. Filled out from reference TRBV7-2 and TRBJ2-3, the complete variable domain reads GAGVSQSPSNKVTEKGKDVELRCDPISGHTALYWYRQSLGQGLEFLIYFQGNSAPDKSGLPSDRFSAERTGGSVSTLTIQRTQQEDSAVYLCASSLRLAGVTDTQYFGPGTRLTVL.

The rearrangement uses TRBV19 and TRBJ2-3, with 9 bases that match TRBD1. Germline trimming cut 7 bases from V and 0 bases from J; bases unmatched to any gene: 5. Germline CDR1 and CDR2: LNHDA and SQIVND (reference sequence). The CDR3 covers 15 residues. The chain's CDR3 is CASKPDRGSTDTQYF. As DNA, the CDR3 is TGTGCCAGTAAACCGGACAGGGGCAGCACAGATACGCAGTATTTT. Supplemented by reference TRBV19 and TRBJ2-3, the full variable domain reads DGGITQSPKYLFRKEGQNVTLSCEQNLNHDAMYWYRQDPGQGLRLIYYSQIVNDFQKGDIAEGYSVSREKKESFPLTVTSAQKNPTAFYLCASKPDRGSTDTQYFGPGTRLTVL.

V gene TRBV4-1 combines with J gene TRBJ2-7, with D possibly matching TRBD1 (5 bases). Per germline, CDR1 MGHRA and CDR2 YSYEKL. Trimming removed 0 bases from V and 3 bases from J, with 15 bases in between. CDR3 length: 16 amino acids. CDR3 sequence (DNA): TGCGCCAGCAGCCAAGATCTGAACAGGACGTTCTACGAGCAGTACTTC. This encodes CASSQDLNRTFYEQYF.

V and J are TRBV5-1 and TRBJ2-6; 8 nucleotides line up with TRBD2. CDR1 and CDR2 from the germline V gene are SGHRS and YFSETQ. The CDR3 runs 15 residues. Losses at the gene ends were 5 bases for V and 2 bases for J; bases not matched to a gene: 3. This CDR3 reads CASRSGGPGANVLTF. The CDR3 DNA reads TGCGCCAGCAGGTCGGGGGGGCCTGGGGCCAACGTCCTGACTTTC.

V usage is TRBV29-1 and J usage is TRBJ1-5, with 7 nucleotides matching TRBD1. Germline V lookup: CDR1 SQVTM, CDR2 ANQGSEA. This CDR3 is built from 19 residues. The ends lost 7 bases at V and 2 bases at J; junction bases unmatched: 23. The CDR3 is CSAPRQGDSQSAGNQPQHF. The CDR3 DNA follows: TGCAGCGCCCCTCGACAGGGCGATAGCCAGAGTGCTGGCAATCAGCCCCAGCATTTT.

The chain recombines TRBV9 with TRBJ2-1; D is unresolved. This CDR3 is built from 15 residues. The germline V gene has CDR1 SGDLS and CDR2 YYNGEE. The V end lost 0 bases, the J end lost 0 bases, and 7 bases lay between the germline ends. The chain's CDR3 is CASSVGHRSYNEQFF. Written as DNA, the CDR3 is TGTGCCAGCAGCGTAGGACACCGCTCCTACAATGAGCAGTTCTTC.

The V call is TRBV24-1, the J call TRBJ2-1; D remains ambiguous. The V end lost 3 bases, the J end lost 2 bases, and 13 bases lay between the germline ends. Germline V gene sequence: CDR1 KGHDR, CDR2 SFDVKD. This CDR3 region has 16 residues. CDR3 region: CATSDADTLTYNEQFF. DNA for the CDR3: TGTGCCACCAGTGATGCTGACACCTTAACCTACAATGAGCAGTTCTTC.

The chain has TRBV2 and TRBJ2-7, with TRBD2 identical over 10 bases. J gave up 6 bases and V 5 bases, and 13 bases lay outside the gene matches. In germline, CDR1 is SNHLY, CDR2 FYNNEI. The length of the CDR3 is 16 residues. The CDR3 nucleotides read TGTGCCAGCAGTCGGAATCTAGCGGGGGTCCAGAGCGAGCAGTACTTC. This translates into CASSRNLAGVQSEQYF.

This clone has more than one count but fewer than ten. This chain joins TRBV15 and TRBJ2-7, with D possibly TRBD2 on 6 matching bases. The CDR3 extends over 16 amino acids. Germline V gene sequence: CDR1 LNHNV, CDR2 YYDKDF (reference sequence). V was clipped by 2 bases and J by 1 base, with 15 bases between them. The CDR3 spells CATSRSTGDFSYEQYF. Here the CDR3 DNA reads TGTGCCACCAGCAGATCCACGGGGGACTTTTCCTACGAGCAGTACTTC.

The chain has TRBV30 and TRBJ2-3; tentative D call: TRBD2 (5 bases). V lost 0 bases and J lost 4, with 8 bases in between. The germline CDR1 and CDR2 sequences are GTSNPN and SVGIG (reference sequence). CDR3 length: 13 amino acids. The CDR3: CAWSVRRADTQYF. CDR3 nucleotide sequence: TGTGCCTGGAGTGTACGGCGGGCAGATACGCAGTATTTT.

J is TRBJ2-7 and V is TRBV7-8, with TRBD1 matching 7 bases. Germline values: CDR1 SGHVS, CDR2 FQNEAQ. Trimming at V came to 4 bases and at J to 3 bases, leaving 3 bases not matched to a gene. This CDR3 has 13 amino acids. CDR3 sequence: CASSSGQFYEQYF. The CDR3 region has the DNA TGTGCCAGCAGCTCGGGACAGTTCTACGAGCAGTACTTC.

This clone was seen only a few times. The J gene is TRBJ2-2, the V gene TRBV7-6; 7 nucleotides agree with TRBD1. Unmatched junction bases numbered 5, after V lost 3 bases and J lost 1 base. Germline V gene data show CDR1 as SGHVS and CDR2 as FNYEAQ. There are 16 residues in the CDR3. This CDR3 is CASSFQTGQNTGELFF. The CDR3 DNA is TGTGCCAGCAGCTTCCAGACAGGGCAGAACACCGGGGAGCTGTTTTTT.

This clone was counted between two and nine times. The V gene is TRBV6-1, the J gene TRBJ1-2; weak D call: TRBD1 (5 bases). The CDR3 contains 15 residues. Looked up from germline, CDR1 is MNHNS and CDR2 is SASEGT. The V gene lost 1 base and the J gene lost 3 bases, with 12 bases spanning the gap. The CDR3, as DNA: TGTGCCAGCAGTGAAGGGCCAGGGAGGGACTATGGCTACACCTTC. Its protein is CASSEGPGRDYGYTF.

V and J are TRBV16 and TRBJ2-2; TRBD2 is a possible D gene (6 bases). From germline, CDR1 is KGHSY and CDR2 FQNENV. The CDR3 loop spans 15 amino acids. Trimming stripped 0 bases from V and 3 bases from J, with 8 bases between. For the CDR3, the DNA is TGTGCCAGCAGCCAATCACGCGGGGACACCGGGGAGCTGTTTTTT. Translated, it gives CASSQSRGDTGELFF.

The V and J genes are TRBV11-2 and TRBJ2-1; D is unclear. Germline CDR1 is SGHAT and CDR2 is FQNNGV. The CDR3 covers 14 residues. V was pared by 4 bases and J by 9 bases, with 16 bases between. The CDR3 loop is CASSYALGGFEQFF. CDR3 DNA sequence: TGTGCCAGCAGCTACGCTCTTGGCGGTTTTGAGCAGTTCTTC.

The chain joins TRBV28 to TRBJ2-7; 14 bases fit TRBD2. V dropped 6 bases and J dropped 12; count of bases not matched to a gene: 10. The CDR3 is made up of 14 amino acids. The V gene's germline CDR1 is MDHEN and CDR2 SYDVKM. The CDR3 DNA sequence: TGTGCCAGCAGCCCCGGCGGGACTAGCGGGAGTACGTACTTC. Protein: CASSPGGTSGSTYF.

The chain joins TRBV7-3 to TRBJ2-2; 8 bases map to TRBD1. V lost 2 bases to trimming and J lost 6 bases; unmatched junction nucleotides: 2. Germline V gene lookup returns CDR1 SGHTA and CDR2 FQGTGA. This CDR3 is 14 amino acids long. CDR3 sequence: CASSLLTGAGELFF. DNA for the CDR3: TGTGCCAGCAGCTTATTGACAGGGGCCGGGGAGCTGTTTTTT.

The chain combines TRBV6-2 or TRBV6-3 with TRBJ1-1; possible D gene TRBD1, 6 bases. Trimming shortened V by 2 bases and J by 6 bases, and 16 bases separated the two germline ends. This CDR3 spans 15 amino acids. The germline gives CDR1 MNHEY, CDR2 SVGEGT. The CDR3 coding sequence is TGTGCCAGCAGTTACGGGGGGGCGTCGAAACCTGAAGCTTTCTTT. Translating gives CASSYGGASKPEAFF.

The gene calls are TRBV4-2 and TRBJ1-6; D is uncertain. The CDR3 consists of 19 residues. V lost 0 bases and J 1 base, leaving 16 bases between the germline ends. Per the germline V gene, CDR1 is LGHNA and CDR2 is YNFKEQ. CDR3 DNA: TGTGCCAGCAGCCAAGAGTCCTTTTCTGGGCAGTCCTATAATTCACCCCTCCACTTT. Its translation: CASSQESFSGQSYNSPLHF.

The chain uses TRBV7-2 and TRBJ2-4, with TRBD2 matching 10 bases. Germline CDR1 is SGHTA and CDR2 is FQGNSA. The CDR3 has 17 amino acids. Trimming took 5 bases from V and 1 from J; bases not matched to a gene: 8. The CDR3 DNA follows: TGTGCCAGCAGCGACCGACTAGCGGGCAGTGCCAAAAACATTCAGTACTTC. Protein product: CASSDRLAGSAKNIQYF.

The J gene is TRBJ1-4, the V gene TRBV5-5; TRBD1 matches at 10 bases. V shed 4 bases and J 6 bases; nucleotides not matched to a gene: 6. The germline V gene encodes CDR1 SGHKS and CDR2 YYEKEE (reference sequence). The CDR3 has 15 residues. The CDR3 loop reads CASSGTGTGDEKLFF. In DNA, the CDR3 is TGTGCCAGCAGCGGGACCGGGACAGGGGATGAAAAACTGTTTTTT. Using reference TRBV5-5 and TRBJ1-4 for the parts outside the CDR3, the full variable domain is DAGVTQSPTHLIKTRGQQVTLRCSPISGHKSVSWYQQVLGQGPQFIFQYYEKEERGRGNFPDRFSARQFPNYSSELNVNALLLGDSALYLCASSGTGTGDEKLFFGSGTQLSVL.

This clone was recorded a few times. The V call is TRBV7-9, the J call TRBJ2-2; no firm D call. Looked up from germline, CDR1 is SEHNR and CDR2 is FQNEAQ (reference sequence). The germline V and J ends were trimmed by 1 base and 0 bases, with 9 bases remaining between them. The CDR3 loop spans 16 amino acids. This chain's CDR3 is CASSLVPAPNTGELFF. Written as DNA, the CDR3 is TGTGCCAGCAGCTTAGTCCCCGCGCCGAACACCGGGGAGCTGTTTTTT.

This chain connects TRBV9 to TRBJ2-2, with 8 bases aligning to TRBD1. Germline V gene data show CDR1 as SGDLS and CDR2 as YYNGEE. CDR3 length equals 15 residues. The V segment lost 0 bases and the J segment 7 bases; nucleotides outside the gene matches: 5. The CDR3 region is CASSVEQGVIGELFF. CDR3 nucleotide sequence: TGTGCCAGCAGCGTAGAACAGGGGGTAATCGGGGAGCTGTTTTTT.

The genes are TRBV6-6 and TRBJ2-7; weak D call: TRBD1 (5 bases). The CDR3 length is 14 residues. V was cut by 6 bases and J by 2 bases, with 14 bases left in between. Germline CDR1 is MNHNY and CDR2 is SVGAGI (reference sequence). CDR3 loop: CASSLPGIAYEQYF. In DNA form, the CDR3 reads TGTGCCAGCAGCCTACCAGGGATAGCCTACGAGCAGTACTTC.

Of note for this clone: Other DNA sequences of this sample code for an identical CDR3. This chain connects TRBV7-3 to TRBJ1-1, with TRBD1 matching 10 bases. Germline values: CDR1 SGHTA, CDR2 FQGTGA. The CDR3 is 13 amino acids. V shed 3 bases and J 5 bases; nucleotides not matched to a gene: 0. CDR3 loop: CASSLDRGTEAFF. CDR3 nucleotides: TGTGCCAGCAGCTTGGACAGGGGGACTGAAGCTTTCTTT.

The chain carries TRBV11-2 and TRBJ2-7; TRBD1 matches 9 bases. V trimming: 4 bases; J trimming: 10 bases; junction bases outside the gene matches: 8. Germline CDR1 SGHAT, CDR2 FQNNGV. The CDR3 has 13 residues. The CDR3 DNA is TGTGCCAGCAGCTCCGGACAGGGGCTATCCCAGTACTTC. It encodes CASSSGQGLSQYF.

As concerns this clone: The sample has other DNA sequences that encode this CDR3 too. The V call is TRBV7-2, the J call TRBJ1-1; 8 nucleotides line up with TRBD1. Per germline, CDR1 SGHTA and CDR2 FQGNSA. J lost 5 bases, V lost 3 bases, and 5 bases had no gene match. The CDR3 totals 14 residues. CDR3 sequence (DNA): TGTGCCAGCAGCTTTCAGGGGGCGGGGACTGAAGCTTTCTTT. Translating it yields CASSFQGAGTEAFF.